This T cell receptor (beta chain) was profiled in a study of blood T cell repertoires in COVID-19. For the study at large: Sources were T cells, B-cell-depleted T cells, or PBMCs; the material itself was cDNA or gDNA.

Authors' methods: Counts of nucleated cells, estimated from reference gene primer amplification, were obtained. Data came from immunoSEQ multiplex PCR; TCRdb stores just in-frame clones and leaves some out. That table is the source of V, J and clone size, and D and trimming were worked out from the DNA. The profile shows more than 140,000 clones, around 83% of them singletons. The TCR was taken from a woman aged 55-70 years with acute or convalescent COVID-19. Material for sequencing was peripheral blood.

The CDR3 spells CASAHYEQYF. CDR3 nucleotide sequence: TGCGCCAGCGCACACTACGAGCAGTACTTC. The chain recombines TRBV10-2 with TRBJ2-7; D is unresolved. CDR1 is WSHSY and CDR2 is SAAADI in the germline V gene. V lost 8 bases to trimming and J lost 3 bases, with 5 bases between them. CDR3 size: 10 residues.